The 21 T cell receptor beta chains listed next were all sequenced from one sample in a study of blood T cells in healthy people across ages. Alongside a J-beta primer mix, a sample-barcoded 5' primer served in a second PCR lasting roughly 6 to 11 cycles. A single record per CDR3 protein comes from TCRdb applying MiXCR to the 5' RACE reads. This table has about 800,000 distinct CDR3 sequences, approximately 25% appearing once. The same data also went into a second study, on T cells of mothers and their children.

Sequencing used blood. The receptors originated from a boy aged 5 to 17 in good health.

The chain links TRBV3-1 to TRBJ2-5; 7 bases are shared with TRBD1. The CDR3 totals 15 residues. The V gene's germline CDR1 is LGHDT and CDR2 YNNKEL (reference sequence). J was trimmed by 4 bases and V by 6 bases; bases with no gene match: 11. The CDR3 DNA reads TGTGCCAGCAGACCCCTCGACAGGGCTGGAGAGACCCAGTACTTC. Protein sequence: CASRPLDRAGETQYF.

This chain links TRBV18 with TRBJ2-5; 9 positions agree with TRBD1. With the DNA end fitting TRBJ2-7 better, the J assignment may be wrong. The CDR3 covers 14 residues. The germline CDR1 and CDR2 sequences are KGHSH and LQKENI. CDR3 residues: CASSRQGVGYEQYF. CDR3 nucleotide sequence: TGTGCCAGCTCCCGACAGGGGGTAGGGTACGAGCAGTACTTC.

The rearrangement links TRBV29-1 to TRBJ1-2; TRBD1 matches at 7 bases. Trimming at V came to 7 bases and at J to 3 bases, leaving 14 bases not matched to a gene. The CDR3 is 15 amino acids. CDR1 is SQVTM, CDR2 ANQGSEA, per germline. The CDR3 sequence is CSANNWEGADYGYTF. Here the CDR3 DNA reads TGCAGCGCTAATAACTGGGAGGGGGCAGACTATGGCTACACCTTC. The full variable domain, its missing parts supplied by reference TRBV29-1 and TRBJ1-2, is SAVISQKPSRDICQRGTSLTIQCQVDSQVTMMFWYRQQPGQSLTLIATANQGSEATYESGFVIDKFPISRPNLTFSTLTVSNMSPEDSSIYLCSANNWEGADYGYTFGSGTRLTVV.

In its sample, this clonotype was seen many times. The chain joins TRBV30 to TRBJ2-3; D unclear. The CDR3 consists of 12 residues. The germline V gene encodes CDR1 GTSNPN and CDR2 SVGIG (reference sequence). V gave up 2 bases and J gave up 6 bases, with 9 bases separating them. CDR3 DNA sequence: TGTGCCTGGAGTCCCGGCTGGGATACGCAGTATTTT. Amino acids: CAWSPGWDTQYF.

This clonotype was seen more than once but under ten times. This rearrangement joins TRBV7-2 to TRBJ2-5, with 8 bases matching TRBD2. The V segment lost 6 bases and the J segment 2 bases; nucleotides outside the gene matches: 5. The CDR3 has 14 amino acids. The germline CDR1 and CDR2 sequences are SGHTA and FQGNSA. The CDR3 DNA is TGTGCCAGCAGTCCCATAGCGGGACAAGAGACCCAGTACTTC. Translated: CASSPIAGQETQYF.

CDR3 amino acids: CASSQDTPSDGYEQYF. The CDR3 nucleotides are TGCGCCAGCAGCCAAGATACGCCCAGCGACGGGTACGAGCAGTACTTC. The chain joins TRBV4-1 to TRBJ2-5, with D unresolved. The DNA end favors TRBJ2-7, so the J call may be wrong. Germline CDR1 is MGHRA and CDR2 is YSYEKL. The CDR3 totals 16 residues.

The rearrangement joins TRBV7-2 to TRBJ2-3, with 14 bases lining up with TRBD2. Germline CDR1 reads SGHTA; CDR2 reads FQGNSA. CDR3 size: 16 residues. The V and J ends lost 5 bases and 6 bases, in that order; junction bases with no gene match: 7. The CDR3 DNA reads TGTGCCAGCAGCCAACAGGGACTAGCGGGAGCCGATACGCAGTATTTT. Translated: CASSQQGLAGADTQYF.

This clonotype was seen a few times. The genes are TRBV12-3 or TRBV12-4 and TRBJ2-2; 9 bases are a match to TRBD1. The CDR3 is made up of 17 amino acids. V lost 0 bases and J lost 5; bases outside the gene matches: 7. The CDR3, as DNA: TGTGCCAGCAGTTTAGCGGCGGGACAGGGAAGGACCGGGGAGCTGTTTTTT. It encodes CASSLAAGQGRTGELFF.

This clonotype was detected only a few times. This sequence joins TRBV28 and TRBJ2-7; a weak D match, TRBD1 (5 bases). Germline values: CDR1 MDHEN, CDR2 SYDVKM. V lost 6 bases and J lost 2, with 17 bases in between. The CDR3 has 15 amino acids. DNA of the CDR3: TGTGCCAGCAGACCGACAGACCGAGCCACCTACGAGCAGTACTTC. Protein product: CASRPTDRATYEQYF.

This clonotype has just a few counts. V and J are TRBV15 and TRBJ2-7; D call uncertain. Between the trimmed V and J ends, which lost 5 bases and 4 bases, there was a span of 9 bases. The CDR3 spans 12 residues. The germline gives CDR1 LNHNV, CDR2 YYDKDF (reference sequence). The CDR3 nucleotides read TGTGCCACCAGCCCGAGTGATTACGAGCAGTACTTC. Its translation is CATSPSDYEQYF. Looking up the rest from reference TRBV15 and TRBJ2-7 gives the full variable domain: DAMVIQNPRYQVTQFGKPVTLSCSQTLNHNVMYWYQQKSSQAPKLLFHYYDKDFNNEADTPDNFQSRRPNTSFCFLDIRSPGLGDTAMYLCATSPSDYEQYFGPGTRLTVT.

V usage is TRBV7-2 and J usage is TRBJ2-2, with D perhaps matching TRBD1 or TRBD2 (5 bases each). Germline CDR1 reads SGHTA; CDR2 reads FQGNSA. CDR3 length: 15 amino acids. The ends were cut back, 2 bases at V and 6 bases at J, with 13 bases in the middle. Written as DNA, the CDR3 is TGTGCCAGCAGCTTATCGGGGCTAGCCCCCGGGGAGCTGTTTTTT. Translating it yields CASSLSGLAPGELFF.

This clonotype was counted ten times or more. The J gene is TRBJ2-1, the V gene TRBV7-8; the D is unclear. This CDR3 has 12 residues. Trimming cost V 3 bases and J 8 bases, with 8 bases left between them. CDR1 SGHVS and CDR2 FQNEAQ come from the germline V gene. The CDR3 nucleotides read TGTGCCAGCAGCTTTTTTACCGATGAGCAGTTCTTC. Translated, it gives CASSFFTDEQFF.

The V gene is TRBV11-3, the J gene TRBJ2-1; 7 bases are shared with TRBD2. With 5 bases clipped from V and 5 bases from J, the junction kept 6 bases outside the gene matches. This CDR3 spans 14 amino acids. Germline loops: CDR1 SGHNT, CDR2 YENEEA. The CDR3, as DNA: TGTGCCAGCAGCCAGACTAGCACCCACAATGAGCAGTTCTTC. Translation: CASSQTSTHNEQFF.

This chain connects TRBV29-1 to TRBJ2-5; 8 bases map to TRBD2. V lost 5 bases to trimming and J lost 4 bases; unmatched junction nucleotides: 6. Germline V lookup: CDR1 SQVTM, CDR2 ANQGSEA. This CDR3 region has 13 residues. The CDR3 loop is CSVFLGGAETQYF. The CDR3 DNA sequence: TGCAGCGTTTTTCTCGGGGGGGCAGAGACCCAGTACTTC. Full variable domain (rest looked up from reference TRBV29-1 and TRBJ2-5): SAVISQKPSRDICQRGTSLTIQCQVDSQVTMMFWYRQQPGQSLTLIATANQGSEATYESGFVIDKFPISRPNLTFSTLTVSNMSPEDSSIYLCSVFLGGAETQYFGPGTRLLVL.

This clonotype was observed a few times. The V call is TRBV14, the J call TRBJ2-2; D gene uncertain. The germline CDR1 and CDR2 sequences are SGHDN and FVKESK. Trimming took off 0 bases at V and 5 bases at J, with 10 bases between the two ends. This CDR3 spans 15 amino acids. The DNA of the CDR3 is TGTGCCAGCAGCCAAGATCTTGCCGGGACCGGGGAGCTGTTTTTT. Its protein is CASSQDLAGTGELFF. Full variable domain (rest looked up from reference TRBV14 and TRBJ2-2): EAGVTQFPSHSVIEKGQTVTLRCDPISGHDNLYWYRRVMGKEIKFLLHFVKESKQDESGMPNNRFLAERTGGTYSTLKVQPAELEDSGVYFCASSQDLAGTGELFFGEGSRLTVL.

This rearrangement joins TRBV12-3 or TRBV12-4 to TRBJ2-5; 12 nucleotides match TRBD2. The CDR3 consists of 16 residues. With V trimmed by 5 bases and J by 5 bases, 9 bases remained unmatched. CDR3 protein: CASSQLHGLAGETQYF. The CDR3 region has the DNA TGTGCCAGCAGTCAGTTACATGGACTAGCGGGGGAGACCCAGTACTTC.

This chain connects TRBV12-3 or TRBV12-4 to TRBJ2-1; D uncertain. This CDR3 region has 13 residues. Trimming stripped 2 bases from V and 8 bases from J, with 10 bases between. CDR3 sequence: CASSLPTSHEQFF. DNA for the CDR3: TGTGCCAGCAGTTTACCCACATCACATGAGCAGTTCTTC.

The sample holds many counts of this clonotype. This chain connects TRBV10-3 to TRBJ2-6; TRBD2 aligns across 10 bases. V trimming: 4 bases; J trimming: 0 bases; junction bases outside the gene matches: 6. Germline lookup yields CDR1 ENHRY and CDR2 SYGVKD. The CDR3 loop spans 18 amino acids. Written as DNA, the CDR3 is TGTGCCATCAGTGGTGGAAGCGGGAGGGCCTCTGGGGCCAACGTCCTGACTTTC. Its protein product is CAISGGSGRASGANVLTF.

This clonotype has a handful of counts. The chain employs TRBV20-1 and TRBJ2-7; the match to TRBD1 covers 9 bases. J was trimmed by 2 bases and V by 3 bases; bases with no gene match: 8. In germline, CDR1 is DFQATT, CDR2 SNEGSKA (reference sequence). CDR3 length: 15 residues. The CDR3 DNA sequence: TGCAGTGCTAGGCGGCGTAGGGACAGGGCCTACGAGCAGTACTTC. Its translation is CSARRRRDRAYEQYF.

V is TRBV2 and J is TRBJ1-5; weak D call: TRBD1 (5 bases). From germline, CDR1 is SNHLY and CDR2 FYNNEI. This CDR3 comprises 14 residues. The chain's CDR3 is CVGRNRTSNQPQHF. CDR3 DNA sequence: TGTGTCGGTCGGAACAGGACGAGCAATCAGCCCCAGCATTTT.

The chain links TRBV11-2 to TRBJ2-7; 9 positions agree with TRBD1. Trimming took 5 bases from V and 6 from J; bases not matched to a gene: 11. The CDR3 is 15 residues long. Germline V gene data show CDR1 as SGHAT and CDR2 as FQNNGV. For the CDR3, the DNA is TGTGCCAGCAGCACTCGACCGGGACAGGGCTCCGAGCAGTACTTC. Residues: CASSTRPGQGSEQYF.